This T cell receptor (beta chain) stems from a study of CD8+ T cells in alopecia areata. Overall study context: A regimen of oral tofacitinib, 5 to 10 mg twice daily, was given to treated patients. Whole-study results and caveats: There were also resident alphabeta T cells of normal skin sequenced in scalp samples. Higher clonality was seen in lesional scalp than in normal scalp, especially in alopecia totalis/universalis.

Extracted RNA was reverse transcribed, and the resulting cDNA served as sequencing template. Sequencing used immunoSEQ multiplex PCR; TCRdb keeps in-frame clones, though not all of them. This sample carries around 140,000 clones, around 58% of them seen once, and the ten largest clones take about 6.8%. Lesional scalp punch biopsies and peripheral blood were collected from alopecia areata patients. On this clone itself: The antigen remains undetermined.

V was trimmed by 4 bases and J by 3 bases, leaving 9 bases between them. The germline V gene has CDR1 ENHRY and CDR2 SYGVKD. The CDR3 covers 13 residues. Specimen: CD4+ T cells sorted from blood, collected at week 0. The clonotype comes from a human donor with alopecia areata. This chain connects TRBV10-3 to TRBJ1-1, with D uncertain. This CDR3 is CAISVKEDTEAFF. The CDR3 bases are TGTGCCATCAGTGTCAAGGAGGACACTGAAGCTTTCTTT.